The 26 T cell receptor beta chains below come from one sample, sequenced in a study of HIV-infected children after antiretroviral therapy interruption. The TCR library was built from RNA with a 3' RACE protocol and unique molecular identifiers. TCRdb recomputed calls from the 3' RACE reads with MiXCR, one row per CDR3 protein. The sample lists 30,000 to 50,000 distinct CDR3 sequences, over 6% occurring once. The treatment is: PENTA 11 planned treatment interruption arm or continuous ART arm. Sequencing was performed on CD45RA+ CD4+ T cells from PBMCs, pooled from several time points, taken from a donor given antiretroviral therapy, either interrupted or continuous. Subset reported: naive CD4+ CD45RA+ CD45RO- T cells. The receptors here all came from a pool of human donors with HIV.

This clonotype came up many times. V usage is TRBV7-8 and J usage is TRBJ1-1, with TRBD1 matching over 8 bases. In germline, CDR1 is SGHVS, CDR2 FQNEAQ. The CDR3 is 15 amino acids. J gave up 6 bases and V 5 bases, and 11 bases lay outside the gene matches. The CDR3 DNA follows: TGTGCCAGCAGCCCACGGACAGGGAGGAATGCTGAAGCTTTCTTT. Residues: CASSPRTGRNAEAFF. Drawing the rest from reference TRBV7-8 and TRBJ1-1, the complete variable domain is GAGVSQSPRYKVAKRGQDVALRCDPISGHVSLFWYQQALGQGPEFLTYFQNEAQLDKSGLPSDRFFAERPEGSVSTLKIQRTQQEDSAVYLCASSPRTGRNAEAFFGQGTRLTVV.

This clonotype was detected ten times or more. The CDR3 DNA follows: TGCGCCAGCAGTCAATCTTTTCCGGGGGCGCTAAACATTCAGTACTTC. The encoded protein is CASSQSFPGALNIQYF. This chain joins TRBV23-1 and TRBJ2-4; the D call may be TRBD1 or TRBD2 (6 bases each). TRBV23-1 counts as an open reading frame of uncertain function. This CDR3 contains 16 residues. Trimming shortened V by 0 bases and J by 6 bases, and 15 bases separated the two germline ends.

This chain links TRBV25-1 with TRBJ1-1; maybe TRBD1 (6 bases). V was trimmed by 3 bases and J by 4 bases, leaving 15 bases between them. CDR3 length: 15 residues. Germline V gene data show CDR1 as MGHDK and CDR2 as SYGVNS. CDR3 bases: TGTGCCAGCAGTGATTCCAGGGGAATATTCACTGAAGCTTTCTTT. Translating it yields CASSDSRGIFTEAFF.

This clonotype was recorded at least ten times. The V gene is TRBV29-1, the J gene TRBJ1-4; D uncertain. Germline V gene sequence: CDR1 SQVTM, CDR2 ANQGSEA. The V end lost 5 bases, the J end lost 7 bases, and 11 bases lay between the germline ends. This CDR3 is built from 12 residues. In DNA form, the CDR3 reads TGCAGCGTTCAGACGACCCGTGAAAAACTGTTTTTT. Protein product: CSVQTTREKLFF.

This clonotype was observed many times. V gene TRBV13 combines with J gene TRBJ1-6; D not certain. CDR1 and CDR2 from the germline V gene are PRHDT and FYEKMQ (reference sequence). Trimming took off 4 bases at V and 4 bases at J, with 20 bases between the two ends. CDR3 length: 18 amino acids. CDR3 protein: CASSSNTGLVTYNSPLHF. In DNA form, the CDR3 reads TGTGCCAGCAGCTCCAATACGGGCCTCGTTACTTATAATTCACCCCTCCACTTT.

This clonotype was detected ten times or more. The chain is built from TRBV29-1 and TRBJ2-5, with TRBD1 identical over 9 bases. This CDR3 contains 15 residues. V shed 1 base, J shed 2 bases, and the junction held 5 bases outside the gene matches. Per germline, CDR1 SQVTM and CDR2 ANQGSEA. The CDR3 nucleotides are TGCAGCGTTGAAGGACCGGGACAGGGACAAGAGACCCAGTACTTC. Translation: CSVEGPGQGQETQYF.

This clonotype came up many times. The chain carries TRBV28 and TRBJ2-7; maybe TRBD1 (6 bases). V lost 6 bases to trimming and J lost 1 base, with 13 bases between them. CDR1 MDHEN and CDR2 SYDVKM come from the germline V gene. The CDR3 is 14 amino acids. Written as DNA, the CDR3 is TGTGCCAGCAGCCCTCGGGGACAATCCTACGAGCAGTACTTC. Translation gives CASSPRGQSYEQYF.

This chain links TRBV11-2 with TRBJ1-6; D perhaps matches TRBD1 (5 bases). The CDR3 covers 15 residues. Germline CDR1 is SGHAT and CDR2 is FQNNGV. Trimming pared 3 bases from V and 6 bases from J, leaving 12 bases between. The DNA for the CDR3 is TGTGCCAGCAGCTTGCCGGGACGGGTTAATTCACCCCTCCACTTT. It specifies CASSLPGRVNSPLHF.

The CDR3 loop is CASSPGQGAGNTLYF. The CDR3 DNA follows: TGTGCTAGCAGTCCGGGACAGGGGGCTGGAAATACGCTCTATTTT. V gene TRBV15 combines with J gene TRBJ1-3, with 12 bases matching TRBD1. The CDR3 has 15 residues. Germline CDR1 reads LNHNV; CDR2 reads YYDKDF (reference sequence).

The chain recombines TRBV18 with TRBJ1-2; the match to TRBD1 covers 7 bases. This CDR3 region has 15 residues. Germline trimming cut 5 bases from V and 5 bases from J; bases unmatched to any gene: 11. Germline CDR1 KGHSH, CDR2 LQKENI. CDR3 region: CASSSIPDREYGYTF. CDR3 DNA: TGTGCCAGCTCATCAATACCCGACAGGGAGTATGGCTACACCTTC.

This clonotype occurred many times. Germline and junction disagree at one end, which may indicate a read error. V usage is TRBV7-7 and J usage is TRBJ2-3; unclear D gene. This CDR3 contains 13 residues. Germline V gives CDR1 SSHAT, CDR2 FNYEAQ (reference sequence). The CDR3 sequence is CASSLHSAETLYF. CDR3 bases: TGTGCCAGCAGTCTGCACAGTGCAGAAACGCTGTATTTT.

This clonotype was recorded a few times. The CDR3 DNA follows: TGTGCCAGCAGTGTCCCAATAGCGGCCTCCTACGAGCAGTACTTC. Translated, it gives CASSVPIAASYEQYF. The chain recombines TRBV28 with TRBJ2-7; maybe TRBD2 (6 bases). Germline V gene lookup returns CDR1 MDHEN and CDR2 SYDVKM. CDR3 length: 15 amino acids. Trimming pared 5 bases from V and 0 bases from J, leaving 14 bases between.

This clonotype was counted many times. V is TRBV28 and J is TRBJ1-1; 8 nucleotides align to TRBD1. Germline V gene data show CDR1 as MDHEN and CDR2 as SYDVKM. V lost 6 bases to trimming and J lost 8 bases; unmatched junction nucleotides: 11. This CDR3 spans 14 amino acids. The CDR3 is CASSQLTGAYEAFF. The CDR3 DNA follows: TGTGCCAGCAGCCAGTTGACAGGGGCCTACGAAGCTTTCTTT.

This clonotype was seen more than once but under ten times. A read error may account for a junction end that differs from germline. The chain combines TRBV12-3 or TRBV12-4 with TRBJ2-1; TRBD2 matches at 9 bases. The CDR3 covers 14 residues. The CDR3 region is CASSLDAGGAEQFF. As DNA, the CDR3 is TGTGCAAGCAGCTTAGATGCGGGGGGGGCTGAGCAGTTCTTC.

This clonotype was observed at least ten times. This rearrangement joins TRBV29-1 to TRBJ1-1, with D unclear. CDR1 SQVTM and CDR2 ANQGSEA come from the germline V gene. Deletions cut 4 bases from V and 1 base from J, with 7 bases between. The CDR3 loop spans 12 amino acids. For the CDR3, the DNA is TGCAGCGTTGTGCCGGGGAACACTGAAGCTTTCTTT. Translation: CSVVPGNTEAFF.

This clonotype has a count of ten or more. The gene calls are TRBV11-2 and TRBJ2-7, with 10 bases lining up with TRBD1. The trim removed 5 bases at V and 0 bases at J, leaving 4 bases unmatched. CDR3 length: 15 residues. Germline V gene data show CDR1 as SGHAT and CDR2 as FQNNGV. In nucleotides, the CDR3 is TGTGCCAGCAGCACCGGGACAGGGGTCTCCTACGAGCAGTACTTC. Protein sequence: CASSTGTGVSYEQYF.

The chain joins TRBV4-1 to TRBJ2-5; 13 nucleotides align to TRBD2. The germline V gene encodes CDR1 MGHRA and CDR2 YSYEKL. Trimming removed 6 bases from V and 3 bases from J; junction bases left unmatched: 4. There are 15 residues in the CDR3. Here the CDR3 DNA reads TGCGCCAGCAGGTCCGGACTAGCGGGAGAAGAGACCCAGTACTTC. It codes for CASRSGLAGEETQYF.

The sample holds many counts of this clonotype. This sequence joins TRBV24-1 and TRBJ2-1; D remains unclear. This CDR3 comprises 16 residues. Germline V gives CDR1 KGHDR, CDR2 SFDVKD. V was trimmed by 3 bases and J by 4 bases, leaving 15 bases between them. The CDR3, as DNA: TGTGCCACCAGTGATCGCCTCGAGACGAGGTACAATGAGCAGTTCTTC. It codes for CATSDRLETRYNEQFF.

The genes are TRBV12-3 or TRBV12-4 and TRBJ1-2; D is unclear. The CDR3 has 14 amino acids. V lost 7 bases to trimming and J lost 4 bases, with 16 bases between them. This CDR3 reads CASISRTVPYGYTF. The CDR3 DNA follows: TGTGCCAGCATCTCCCGTACGGTACCCTATGGCTACACCTTC.

This clonotype came up many times. The chain uses TRBV11-2 and TRBJ2-5; TRBD2 matches at 12 bases. The V gene's germline CDR1 is SGHAT and CDR2 FQNNGV. The CDR3 spans 18 residues. The V and J ends lost 5 bases and 5 bases, in that order; junction bases with no gene match: 15. The CDR3 loop reads CASSRRRWSSGGAETQYF. The CDR3 nucleotides read TGTGCCAGCAGCCGAAGGCGTTGGTCTAGCGGGGGGGCGGAGACCCAGTACTTC.

Many counts were recorded for this clonotype. The rearrangement uses TRBV20-1 and TRBJ2-7; 10 nucleotides agree with TRBD2. The CDR3 extends over 14 amino acids. Losses at the gene ends were 3 bases for V and 2 bases for J; bases not matched to a gene: 4. Per germline, CDR1 DFQATT and CDR2 SNEGSKA (reference sequence). CDR3 sequence: CSARELAGTYEQYF. CDR3 DNA: TGCAGTGCTAGGGAACTAGCGGGGACCTACGAGCAGTACTTC.

This clonotype was picked up many times. The chain links TRBV7-2 to TRBJ2-2; 11 nucleotides agree with TRBD2. The CDR3 has 18 residues. V was clipped by 4 bases and J by 0 bases; unmatched bases: 7. Germline assignment: CDR1 SGHTA and CDR2 FQGNSA. The CDR3, as DNA: TGTGCCAGCAGCTCTCCGGGACTAGCGGTGACGAACACCGGGGAGCTGTTTTTT. It translates to CASSSPGLAVTNTGELFF.

This clonotype came up many times. This chain uses TRBV19 with TRBJ2-5, with D maybe TRBD2 (7 bases). Germline CDR1 LNHDA, CDR2 SQIVND (reference sequence). CDR3 length: 15 residues. V was shortened by 3 bases and J by 1 base, with 12 bases between the two germline ends. CDR3 residues: CASSIGGLLQETQYF. The DNA of the CDR3 is TGTGCCAGTAGTATCGGGGGGCTCCTCCAAGAGACCCAGTACTTC.

This clonotype was counted many times. The chain couples TRBV19 to TRBJ1-2; 10 bases match TRBD1. The CDR3 has 15 amino acids. The germline V gene encodes CDR1 LNHDA and CDR2 SQIVND (reference sequence). The ends lost 5 bases at V and 4 bases at J; junction bases unmatched: 7. CDR3 residues: CASSSRDRGGYGYTF. The CDR3, as DNA: TGTGCCAGTAGTTCCCGGGACAGGGGCGGCTATGGCTACACCTTC.

In this sample, this clonotype turned up many times. A junction boundary mismatches the germline segment, possibly from a read error. The CDR3 spells CASGDAGLGGNTLYF. CDR3 coding DNA: TGTGCCAGCGGTGATGCAGGACTGGGGGGAAACACCTTGTACTTT. The chain combines TRBV6-6 with TRBJ2-3; D might be TRBD2 (6 bases). Germline-derived CDR1 and CDR2 are MNHNY and SVGAGI (reference sequence). The CDR3 loop spans 15 amino acids.

This chain links TRBV7-9 with TRBJ2-6; the match to TRBD2 covers 10 bases. The CDR3 has 16 amino acids. The V gene's germline CDR1 is SEHNR and CDR2 FQNEAQ (reference sequence). J was trimmed by 3 bases and V by 8 bases; bases with no gene match: 7. The DNA of the CDR3 is TGTGCCAGCTTACCTAGCGGGAGAAATGGGGCCAACGTCCTGACTTTC. Encoded protein: CASLPSGRNGANVLTF.